Listed here are 13 T cell receptor beta chains from one sample, sequenced in a study of cytomegalovirus exposure and HLA in healthy donors. PCR was performed using 60 Vbeta and 13 Jbeta primers. TCRdb's table, derived via immunoSEQ multiplex PCR, lists solely in-frame clones and lacks some. The sample includes 150,000 to 200,000 clones, 68% of them seen just once. Sequencing was carried out using PBMCs. These receptors were collected from a man aged 50 to 60 in good health and CMV-seronegative.

The chain joins TRBV9 to TRBJ2-3; the match to TRBD2 covers 10 bases. Looked up from germline, CDR1 is SGDLS and CDR2 is YYNGEE. This CDR3 spans 16 amino acids. V lost 1 base, J lost 3 bases, and 5 bases stayed unmatched. The CDR3: CASSVSWGLATDTQYF. CDR3 coding DNA: TGTGCCAGCAGCGTATCCTGGGGACTAGCGACAGATACGCAGTATTTT. Variable domain in full (rest from reference TRBV9 and TRBJ2-3): DSGVTQTPKHLITATGQRVTLRCSPRSGDLSVYWYQQSLDQGLQFLIQYYNGEERAKGNILERFSAQQFPDLHSELNLSSLELGDSALYFCASSVSWGLATDTQYFGPGTRLTVL.

This clone has a handful of counts. V gene TRBV6-6 combines with J gene TRBJ1-1; weak D call: TRBD1 (6 bases). Germline V CDR1 and CDR2: MNHNY, SVGAGI (reference sequence). V dropped 4 bases and J dropped 7 bases, with 10 bases sitting between them. The CDR3 has 12 amino acids. CDR3 DNA sequence: TGTGCCAGCAGTTCCACACAGGGTGAAGCTTTCTTT. It specifies CASSSTQGEAFF.

J is TRBJ2-7 and V is TRBV6-5; the match to TRBD2 covers 7 bases. From germline, CDR1 is MNHEY and CDR2 SVGAGI. J was trimmed by 0 bases and V by 6 bases; bases with no gene match: 5. The CDR3 is made up of 14 amino acids. CDR3 protein: CASSGRGSSYEQYF. The CDR3 coding sequence is TGTGCCAGCAGCGGACGCGGGAGCTCCTACGAGCAGTACTTC.

The rearrangement uses TRBV19 and TRBJ1-1; 7 bases agree with TRBD1. This CDR3 comprises 12 residues. With V trimmed by 9 bases and J by 3 bases, 4 bases remained unmatched. Germline loops: CDR1 LNHDA, CDR2 SQIVND (reference sequence). The CDR3 region is CASDREDTEAFF. Written as DNA, the CDR3 is TGTGCCAGCGACAGGGAGGACACTGAAGCTTTCTTT.

The chain recombines TRBV28 with TRBJ2-7; D is uncertain. V was pared by 6 bases and J by 2 bases, with 5 bases between. This CDR3 contains 11 residues. Germline values: CDR1 MDHEN, CDR2 SYDVKM. The DNA of the CDR3 is TGTGCCAGCAGCACACCCTACGAGCAGTACTTC. Its protein product is CASSTPYEQYF.

The chain carries TRBV7-9 and TRBJ2-4; 7 nucleotides match TRBD2. The junction had 8 bases not matched to a gene; V was cut back by 5 bases and J by 7 bases. Germline CDR1 is SEHNR and CDR2 is FQNEAQ (reference sequence). The CDR3 runs to 14 residues. The CDR3 here is CASSLMGGLNIQYF. The CDR3 nucleotides are TGTGCCAGCAGCCTAATGGGGGGGTTGAACATTCAGTACTTC.

The rearrangement uses TRBV9 and TRBJ1-1; D is possibly TRBD1 (5 bases). The CDR3 has 12 amino acids. Per germline, CDR1 SGDLS and CDR2 YYNGEE. V shed 0 bases and J shed 11 bases, with 11 bases lying between them. The CDR3 protein is CASSVEGHGAFF. CDR3 in DNA: TGTGCCAGCAGCGTAGAGGGGCATGGGGCTTTCTTT. The full variable domain, its missing parts supplied by reference TRBV9 and TRBJ1-1, is DSGVTQTPKHLITATGQRVTLRCSPRSGDLSVYWYQQSLDQGLQFLIQYYNGEERAKGNILERFSAQQFPDLHSELNLSSLELGDSALYFCASSVEGHGAFFGQGTRLTVV.

This clone turned up a few times. The rearrangement uses TRBV28 and TRBJ2-1; 10 bases fit TRBD1. The CDR3 has 16 residues. Germline V gene lookup returns CDR1 MDHEN and CDR2 SYDVKM. Losses at the gene ends were 6 bases for V and 6 bases for J; bases not matched to a gene: 11. The CDR3 reads CASSFFTGQGGNEQFF. Here the CDR3 DNA reads TGTGCCAGCAGCTTCTTTACCGGACAGGGGGGCAATGAGCAGTTCTTC.

The chain is built from TRBV19 and TRBJ1-5, with 7 nucleotides matching TRBD1. Per the germline V gene, CDR1 is LNHDA and CDR2 is SQIVND (reference sequence). V lost 3 bases to trimming and J lost 2 bases; unmatched junction nucleotides: 13. The CDR3 has 18 residues. The DNA for the CDR3 is TGTGCCAGTAGTATTTATACAGGGGCAATGGTGGGCAATCAGCCCCAGCATTTT. The encoded protein is CASSIYTGAMVGNQPQHF.

This rearrangement joins TRBV23-1 to TRBJ1-5; possibly TRBD1 for D (5 bases). TRBV23-1 is designated an ORF whose function remains uncertain. V lost 1 base, J lost 0 bases, and 10 bases lay in between. CDR3 size: 16 residues. The CDR3 loop is CASSQLGLYSNQPQHF. CDR3 in DNA: TGCGCCAGCAGTCAATTGGGACTCTATAGCAATCAGCCCCAGCATTTT.

The V and J genes are TRBV10-3 and TRBJ1-1; D may be TRBD1 (6 bases). V was trimmed by 4 bases and J by 1 base, leaving 7 bases between them. This CDR3 contains 13 residues. Per germline, CDR1 ENHRY and CDR2 SYGVKD. CDR3 sequence (DNA): TGTGCCATCAGTGTGGACAGGAACACTGAAGCTTTCTTT. It specifies CAISVDRNTEAFF.

Here the CDR3 DNA reads TGTGCCAGCAGCTTGGCCTTCCTAGCGGGGGGGCCCAGCACAGATACGCAGTATTTT. This sequence encodes CASSLAFLAGGPSTDTQYF. This chain uses TRBV5-8 with TRBJ2-3, with TRBD2 matching 12 bases. The CDR3 has 19 residues. The V gene end was trimmed by 0 bases and the J gene end by 0 bases; junction bases not matched to a gene: 8. Germline V lookup: CDR1 SGHTS, CDR2 YDEGEE.

In DNA form, the CDR3 reads TGTGCCAGCAGCTTGGGGGGAGCGGGGGGCCCAGATACGCAGTATTTT. It translates to CASSLGGAGGPDTQYF. The V and J genes are TRBV5-4 and TRBJ2-3; 9 nucleotides agree with TRBD2. V dropped 0 bases and J dropped 4; count of bases not matched to a gene: 6. The CDR3 length is 16 residues. CDR1 and CDR2 from the germline V gene are SGHNT and YYREEE (reference sequence).